The 12 T cell receptor beta chains listed next were all sequenced from one sample in a study of blood T cell repertoires in COVID-19. Profiling relied on immunoSEQ multiplex PCR, and the TCRdb table lists in-frame clones only, not all of them. The data hold 250,000 or so clones, with 85% to 90% observed a single time. Sequenced input: PBMCs or T cells enriched from blood (not recorded which). The receptors come from a woman in her twenties or thirties with acute COVID-19.

The chain couples TRBV7-9 to TRBJ2-4; D might be TRBD2 (6 bases). Deletions cut 5 bases from V and 8 bases from J, with 16 bases between. This CDR3 has 14 amino acids. Germline CDR1 reads SEHNR; CDR2 reads FQNEAQ (reference sequence). CDR3 in DNA: TGTGCCAGCAGCCTAACGGGGGTCTTAGACATTCAGTACTTC. Translated, it gives CASSLTGVLDIQYF.

The genes are TRBV5-5 and TRBJ1-1, with D possibly matching TRBD1 (5 bases). CDR3 length: 18 amino acids. Germline assignment: CDR1 SGHKS and CDR2 YYEKEE (reference sequence). V was clipped by 4 bases and J by 2 bases, with 24 bases between them. The CDR3 spells CASSGRQFGGGINTEAFF. The CDR3 nucleotides read TGTGCCAGCAGCGGGCGACAGTTTGGCGGGGGTATAAACACTGAAGCTTTCTTT.

The chain is built from TRBV3-1 (or the pseudogene TRBV3-2) and TRBJ2-2, with TRBD2 identical over 10 bases. CDR3 size: 16 residues. Germline trimming cut 4 bases from V and 2 bases from J; bases unmatched to any gene: 4. Germline CDR1 is LGHDT and CDR2 is YNNKEL (reference sequence). The CDR3 spells CASSPWTSGNTGELFF. CDR3 nucleotide sequence: TGTGCCAGCAGCCCCTGGACTAGCGGTAACACCGGGGAGCTGTTTTTT.

This clone was picked up one time. V gene TRBV4-1 combines with J gene TRBJ2-7; possible D gene TRBD2, 6 bases. The germline V gene has CDR1 MGHRA and CDR2 YSYEKL. The ends were cut back, 0 bases at V and 3 bases at J, with 12 bases in the middle. The CDR3 sequence is 15 residues long. Written as DNA, the CDR3 is TGCGCCAGCAGCCAAGAACGAGGGACTGTCTACGAGCAGTACTTC. The encoded protein is CASSQERGTVYEQYF.

V and J are TRBV5-1 and TRBJ2-3; 7 bases are shared with TRBD2. The germline V gene encodes CDR1 SGHRS and CDR2 YFSETQ. The CDR3 extends over 16 amino acids. V shed 0 bases and J 5 bases; nucleotides not matched to a gene: 9. CDR3 region: CASSLGLAEGRDTQYF. In DNA, the CDR3 is TGCGCCAGCAGCTTGGGACTAGCTGAAGGGAGAGATACGCAGTATTTT.

The chain employs TRBV29-1 and TRBJ2-7, with a possible D match to TRBD1 (6 bases). CDR1 is SQVTM, CDR2 ANQGSEA, per germline. With 2 bases removed from V and 8 bases from J, the gap between germline ends came to 16 bases. The CDR3 contains 13 residues. CDR3 amino acids: CSVETGLEQKQYF. DNA of the CDR3: TGCAGCGTTGAAACAGGGCTAGAACAAAAGCAGTACTTC.

This clone has only one observation. The rearrangement links TRBV12-3 or TRBV12-4 to TRBJ1-3; D is perhaps TRBD1 (5 bases). CDR3 length: 12 residues. The CDR3 loop is CSAGVSGNTIYF. The CDR3 DNA reads TGTAGCGCGGGGGTCTCTGGAAACACCATATATTTT.

V gene TRBV9 combines with J gene TRBJ2-3, with 8 bases identical to TRBD2. The germline CDR1 and CDR2 sequences are SGDLS and YYNGEE. The J segment lost 2 bases and the V segment lost 4 bases, leaving 3 bases of the junction unmatched. The CDR3 has 14 amino acids. CDR3 sequence (DNA): TGTGCCAGCAGCCAAGGACTAGCCACAGATACGCAGTATTTT. Protein: CASSQGLATDTQYF.

The rearrangement uses TRBV7-9 and TRBJ1-5, with a weak D call TRBD1 (5 bases). Germline values: CDR1 SEHNR, CDR2 FQNEAQ (reference sequence). The V end lost 3 bases, the J end lost 2 bases, and 17 bases lay between the germline ends. The CDR3 loop spans 17 amino acids. The CDR3 is CASSLSFSGEGNQPQHF. CDR3 nucleotides: TGTGCCAGCAGCTTGTCTTTCTCGGGGGAGGGCAATCAGCCCCAGCATTTT.

This clone was counted a few times. V is TRBV27 and J is TRBJ2-1; maybe TRBD1 (5 bases). The CDR3 runs to 17 residues. The ends were cut back, 5 bases at V and 6 bases at J, with 23 bases in the middle. Germline CDR1 reads MNHEY; CDR2 reads SMNVEV (reference sequence). The CDR3 spells CASSQRIRTSDPNEQFF. The CDR3 DNA reads TGTGCCAGCAGTCAAAGGATCAGGACATCAGATCCCAATGAGCAGTTCTTC.

For the CDR3, the DNA is TGCGCCAGCAGTCAAAAGATCCGGACGCCGGGAAATGAGCAGTTCTTC. Translated, it gives CASSQKIRTPGNEQFF. The gene calls are TRBV23-1 and TRBJ2-1, with TRBD2 as a possible D gene (5 bases). TRBV23-1 has ORF status, its function being uncertain. V was shortened by 2 bases and J by 7 bases, with 18 bases between the two germline ends. The CDR3 has 16 residues.

This clone was picked up one time. This rearrangement joins TRBV18 to TRBJ2-7; 10 nucleotides line up with TRBD1. V lost 3 bases, J lost 4 bases, and 6 bases stayed unmatched. CDR1 is KGHSH, CDR2 LQKENI, per germline. The CDR3 contains 15 residues. The CDR3 loop is CASSPTDRGKYEQYF. The CDR3 DNA is TGTGCCAGCTCACCCACGGACAGGGGGAAATACGAGCAGTACTTC.